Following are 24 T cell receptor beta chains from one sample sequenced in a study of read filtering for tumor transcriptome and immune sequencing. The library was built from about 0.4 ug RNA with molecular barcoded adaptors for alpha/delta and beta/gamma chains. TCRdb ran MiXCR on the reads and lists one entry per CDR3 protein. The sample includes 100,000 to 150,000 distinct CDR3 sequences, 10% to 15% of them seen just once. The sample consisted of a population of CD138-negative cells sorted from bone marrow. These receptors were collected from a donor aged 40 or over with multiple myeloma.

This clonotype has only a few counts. The CDR3 coding sequence is TGTGCCAGTAGTATCCGGGGCCGCACAGATACGCAGTATTTT. It yields the protein CASSIRGRTDTQYF. The chain employs TRBV19 and TRBJ2-3, with D possibly being TRBD1 or TRBD2 (5 bases each). V shed 3 bases and J shed 1 base, with 8 bases lying between them. CDR3 length: 14 residues. Germline V gives CDR1 LNHDA, CDR2 SQIVND (reference sequence).

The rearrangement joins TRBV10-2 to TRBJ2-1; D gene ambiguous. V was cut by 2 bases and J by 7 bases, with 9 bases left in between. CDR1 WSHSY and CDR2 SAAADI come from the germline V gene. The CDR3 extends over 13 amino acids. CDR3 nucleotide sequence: TGCGCCAGCAGTGAGGTCCCTCGGAATGAGCAGTTCTTC. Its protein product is CASSEVPRNEQFF.

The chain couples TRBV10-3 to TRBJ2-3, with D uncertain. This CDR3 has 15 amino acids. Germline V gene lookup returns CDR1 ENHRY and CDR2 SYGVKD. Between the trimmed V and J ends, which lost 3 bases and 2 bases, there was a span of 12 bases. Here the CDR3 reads CAISEGGSPTDTQYF. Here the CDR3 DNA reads TGTGCCATCAGTGAAGGCGGATCCCCCACAGATACGCAGTATTTT.

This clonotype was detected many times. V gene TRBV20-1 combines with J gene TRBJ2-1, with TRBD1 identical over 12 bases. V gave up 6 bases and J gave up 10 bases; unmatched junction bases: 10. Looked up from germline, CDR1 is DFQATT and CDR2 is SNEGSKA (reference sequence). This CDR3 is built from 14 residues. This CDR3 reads CSASGDRGLKEQFF. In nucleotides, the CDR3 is TGCAGTGCCAGTGGGGACAGGGGGCTGAAGGAGCAGTTCTTC.

CDR3 in DNA: TGTGCCACCAGTGATCAAGGCAAGGGTGTCAATGAGCAGTTCTTC. Amino acid sequence: CATSDQGKGVNEQFF. This chain uses TRBV24-1 with TRBJ2-1; D is unclear. V was trimmed by 3 bases and J by 6 bases, leaving 14 bases between them. This CDR3 has 15 amino acids. Looked up from germline, CDR1 is KGHDR and CDR2 is SFDVKD.

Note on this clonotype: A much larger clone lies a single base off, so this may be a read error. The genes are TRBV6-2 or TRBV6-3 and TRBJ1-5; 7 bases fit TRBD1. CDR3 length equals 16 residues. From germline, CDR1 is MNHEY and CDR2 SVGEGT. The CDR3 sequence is CASRRQGPMSNQPQRF. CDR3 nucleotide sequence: TGTGCCAGCAGAAGACAGGGCCCCATGAGCAATCAGCCCCAGCGTTTT.

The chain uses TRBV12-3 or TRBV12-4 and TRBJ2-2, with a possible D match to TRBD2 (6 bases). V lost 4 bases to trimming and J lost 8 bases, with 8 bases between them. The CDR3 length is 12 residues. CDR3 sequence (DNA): TGTGCCAGCAGTTACGGGGGTGGGGAGCTGTTTTTT. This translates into CASSYGGGELFF.

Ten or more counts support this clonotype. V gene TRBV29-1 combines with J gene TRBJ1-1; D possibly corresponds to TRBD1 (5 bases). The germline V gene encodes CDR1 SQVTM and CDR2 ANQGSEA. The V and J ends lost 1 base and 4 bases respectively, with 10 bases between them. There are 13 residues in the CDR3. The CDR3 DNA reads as TGCAGCGTTGAAGGGGGCGAGAGCACTGAAGCTTTCTTT. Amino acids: CSVEGGESTEAFF.

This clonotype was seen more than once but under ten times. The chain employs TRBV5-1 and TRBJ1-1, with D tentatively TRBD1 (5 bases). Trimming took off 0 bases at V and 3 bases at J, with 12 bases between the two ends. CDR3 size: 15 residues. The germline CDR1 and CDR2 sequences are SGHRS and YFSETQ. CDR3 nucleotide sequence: TGCGCCAGCAGCTTGGAGGGGACCACATACACTGAAGCTTTCTTT. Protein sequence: CASSLEGTTYTEAFF.

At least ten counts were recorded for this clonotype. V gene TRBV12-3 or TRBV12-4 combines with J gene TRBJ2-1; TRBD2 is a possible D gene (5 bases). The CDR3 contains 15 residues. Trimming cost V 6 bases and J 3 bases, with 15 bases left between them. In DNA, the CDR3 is TGTGCCAGCAGCCCCGACGGACTGGGCTACAATGAGCAGTTCTTC. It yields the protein CASSPDGLGYNEQFF.

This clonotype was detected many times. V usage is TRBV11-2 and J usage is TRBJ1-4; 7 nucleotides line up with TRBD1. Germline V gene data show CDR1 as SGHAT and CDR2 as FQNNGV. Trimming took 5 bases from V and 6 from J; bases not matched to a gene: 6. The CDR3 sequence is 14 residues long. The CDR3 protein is CASSPRGTDEKLFF. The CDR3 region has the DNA TGTGCCAGCAGCCCCCGCGGGACAGATGAAAAACTGTTTTTT. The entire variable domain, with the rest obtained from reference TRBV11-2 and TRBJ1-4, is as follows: EAGVAQSPRYKIIEKRQSVAFWCNPISGHATLYWYQQILGQGPKLLIQFQNNGVVDDSQLPKDRFSAERLKGVDSTLKIQPAKLEDSAVYLCASSPRGTDEKLFFGSGTQLSVL.

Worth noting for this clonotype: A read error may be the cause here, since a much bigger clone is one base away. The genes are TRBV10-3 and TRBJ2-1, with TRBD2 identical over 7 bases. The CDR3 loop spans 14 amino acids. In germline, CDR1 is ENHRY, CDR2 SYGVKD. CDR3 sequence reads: CAINGGSSSNEQFF. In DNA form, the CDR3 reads TGTGCCATCAACGGGGGGAGCTCCTCCAATGAGCAGTTCTTC.

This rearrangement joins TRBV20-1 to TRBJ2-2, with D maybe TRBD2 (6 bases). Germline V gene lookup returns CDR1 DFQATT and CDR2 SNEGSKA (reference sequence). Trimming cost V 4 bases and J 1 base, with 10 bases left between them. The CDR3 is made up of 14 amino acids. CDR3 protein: CSATGELNTGELFF. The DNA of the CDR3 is TGCAGTGCTACGGGGGAGTTGAACACCGGGGAGCTGTTTTTT.

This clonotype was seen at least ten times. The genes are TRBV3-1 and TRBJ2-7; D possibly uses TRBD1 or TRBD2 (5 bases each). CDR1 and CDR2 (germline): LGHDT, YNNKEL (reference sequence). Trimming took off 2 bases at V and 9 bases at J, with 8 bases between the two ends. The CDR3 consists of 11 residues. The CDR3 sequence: CASSQQGRQYF. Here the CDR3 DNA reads TGTGCCAGCAGCCAACAGGGACGGCAGTACTTC.

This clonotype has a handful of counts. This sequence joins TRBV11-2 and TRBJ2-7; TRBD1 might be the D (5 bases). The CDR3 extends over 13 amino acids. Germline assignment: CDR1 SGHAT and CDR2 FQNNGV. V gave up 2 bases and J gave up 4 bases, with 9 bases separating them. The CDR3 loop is CASSLLDSYEQYF. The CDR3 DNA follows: TGTGCCAGCAGCTTACTTGACAGTTACGAGCAGTACTTC.

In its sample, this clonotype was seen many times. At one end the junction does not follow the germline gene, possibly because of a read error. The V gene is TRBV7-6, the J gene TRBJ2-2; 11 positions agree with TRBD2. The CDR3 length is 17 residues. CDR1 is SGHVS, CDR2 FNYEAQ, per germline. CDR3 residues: CASSTSSGGENTGELFF. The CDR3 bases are TGTGCTAGCAGCACCAGTAGCGGGGGGGAGAACACCGGGGAGCTGTTTTTT. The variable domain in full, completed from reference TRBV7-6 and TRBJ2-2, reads GAGVSQSPRYKVTKRGQDVALRCDPISGHVSLYWYRQALGQGPEFLTYFNYEAQQDKSGLPNDRFSAERPEGSISTLTIQRTEQRDSAMYRCASSTSSGGENTGELFFGEGSRLTVL.

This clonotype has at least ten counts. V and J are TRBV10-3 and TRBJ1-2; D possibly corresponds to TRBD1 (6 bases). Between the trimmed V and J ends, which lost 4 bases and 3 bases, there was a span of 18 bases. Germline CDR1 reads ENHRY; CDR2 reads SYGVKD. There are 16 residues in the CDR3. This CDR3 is CAISGPMGAGDYGYTF. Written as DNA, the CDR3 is TGTGCCATCAGTGGCCCTATGGGGGCCGGGGACTATGGCTACACCTTC.

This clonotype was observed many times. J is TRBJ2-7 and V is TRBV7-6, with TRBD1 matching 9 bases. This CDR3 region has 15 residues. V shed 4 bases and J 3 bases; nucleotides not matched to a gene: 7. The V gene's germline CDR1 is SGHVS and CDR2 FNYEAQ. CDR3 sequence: CASSSMATGGYEQYF. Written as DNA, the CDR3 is TGTGCCAGCAGCTCCATGGCGACAGGGGGCTACGAGCAGTACTTC. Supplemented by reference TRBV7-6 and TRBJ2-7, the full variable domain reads GAGVSQSPRYKVTKRGQDVALRCDPISGHVSLYWYRQALGQGPEFLTYFNYEAQQDKSGLPNDRFSAERPEGSISTLTIQRTEQRDSAMYRCASSSMATGGYEQYFGPGTRLTVT.

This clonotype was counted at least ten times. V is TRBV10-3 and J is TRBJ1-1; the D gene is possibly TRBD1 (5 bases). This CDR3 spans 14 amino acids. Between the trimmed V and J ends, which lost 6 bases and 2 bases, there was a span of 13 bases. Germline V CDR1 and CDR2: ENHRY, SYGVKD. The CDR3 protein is CAIRLERGNTEAFF. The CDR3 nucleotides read TGTGCCATCAGATTGGAAAGGGGAAACACTGAAGCTTTCTTT.

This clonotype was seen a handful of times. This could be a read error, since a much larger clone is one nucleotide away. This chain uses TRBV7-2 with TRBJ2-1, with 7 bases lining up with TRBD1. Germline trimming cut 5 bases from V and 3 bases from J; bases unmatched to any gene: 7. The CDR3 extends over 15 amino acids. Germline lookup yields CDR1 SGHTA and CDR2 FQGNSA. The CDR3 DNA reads TGTGCCAGCAGCCCCCCGGGACAGCACTACAATGAGCAGTTCTTC. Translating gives CASSPPGQHYNEQFF.

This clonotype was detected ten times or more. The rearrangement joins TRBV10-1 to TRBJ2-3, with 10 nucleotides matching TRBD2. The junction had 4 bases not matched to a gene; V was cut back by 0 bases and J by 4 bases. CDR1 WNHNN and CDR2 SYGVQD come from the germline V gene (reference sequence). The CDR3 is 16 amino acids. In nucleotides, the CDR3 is TGCGCCAGCAGTGAGTCGAGCGGGGGGGCTTCAGATACGCAGTATTTT. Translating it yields CASSESSGGASDTQYF.

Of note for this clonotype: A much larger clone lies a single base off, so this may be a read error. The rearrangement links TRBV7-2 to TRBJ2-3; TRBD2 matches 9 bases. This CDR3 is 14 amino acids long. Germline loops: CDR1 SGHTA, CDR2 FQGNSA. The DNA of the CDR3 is TGTGCCAGCAGCTCCGGACTAGCGTTAGATACGCCGTATTTT. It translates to CASSSGLALDTPYF.

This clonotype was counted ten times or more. The CDR3 nucleotides read TGTGCCAGCAGTGACGGGAGCTATACACCCGGGGAGCTGTTTTTT. Its translation is CASSDGSYTPGELFF. The chain uses TRBV6-1 and TRBJ2-2; possibly TRBD2 for D (6 bases). The V end lost 3 bases, the J end lost 6 bases, and 14 bases lay between the germline ends. Germline lookup yields CDR1 MNHNS and CDR2 SASEGT. CDR3 size: 15 residues.

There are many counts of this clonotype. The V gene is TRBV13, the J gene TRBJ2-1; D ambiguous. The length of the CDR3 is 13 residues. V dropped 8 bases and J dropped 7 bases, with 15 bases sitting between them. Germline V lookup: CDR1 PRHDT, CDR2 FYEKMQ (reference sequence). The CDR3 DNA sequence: TGTGCCAGCGACCGGAACCTCGGAAATGAGCAGTTCTTC. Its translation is CASDRNLGNEQFF.